These T cell receptor beta chains were read from a single sample in a study of early T cells in non-severe SARS-CoV-2 infection. TCRdb reprocessed the 5' RACE reads with MiXCR, giving one entry per CDR3 protein. The sample comprises about 80,000 distinct CDR3 sequences, less than 20% of which are singletons, and approximately 2.9% rests with the top ten. The sample comprised whole blood. All receptors come from an adult who was a healthcare worker with PCR-confirmed SARS-CoV-2 infection or an uninfected control (not recorded which). Both conserved end residues are part of each CDR3. Fields, in order: CDR3 protein, CDR3 DNA, D gene, V gene, clone size, J gene. A D gene is named only where the DNA matches it firmly. Part of the rows lack a size; the others show once, few, many or a class for expanded clones.

CDR3: CASSFRAYEQYF
DNA: TGTGCCAGCAGCTTCAGGGCCTACGAGCAGTACTTC
D: NA
V: TRBV12-3/TRBV12-4
size: few
J: TRBJ2-7

CDR3: CAERPAGYPNNEQFF
DNA: TGTGCCGAGCGACCGGCGGGGTACCCCAACAATGAGCAGTTCTTC
D: NA
V: TRBV25-1
size: few
J: TRBJ2-1

CDR3: CASSLGRGGWEDTQYF
DNA: TGTGCTAGCAGCTTAGGTCGGGGGGGCTGGGAAGATACGCAGTATTTT
D: TRBD2
V: TRBV7-7
size: NA
J: TRBJ2-3

CDR3: CASSYGTVNSPLHF
DNA: TGTGCCAGCTCATACGGGACAGTCAATTCACCCCTCCACTTT
D: TRBD1
V: TRBV18
size: many
J: TRBJ1-6

CDR3: CASSPGRVRGYTF
DNA: TGTGCCAGCAGCCCCGGTCGCGTCCGTGGCTACACCTTC
D: NA
V: TRBV11-2
size: NA
J: TRBJ1-2

CDR3: CASSLALATGELFF
DNA: TGTGCCAGCAGCTTAGCCCTCGCCACCGGGGAGCTGTTTTTT
D: NA
V: TRBV11-2
size: NA
J: TRBJ2-2

CDR3: CASSVGIAGNYEQYF
DNA: TGTGCCAGCAGCGTAGGAATAGCGGGGAACTACGAGCAGTACTTC
D: TRBD2
V: TRBV9
size: NA
J: TRBJ2-7

CDR3: CSVEREAGGGNTIYF
DNA: TGCAGCGTTGAAAGGGAGGCCGGCGGTGGAAACACCATATATTTT
D: NA
V: TRBV29-1
size: few
J: TRBJ1-3

CDR3: CAWSPRGGTNEKLFF
DNA: TGTGCCTGGAGTCCACGGGGGGGAACTAATGAAAAACTGTTTTTT
D: NA
V: TRBV30
size: NA
J: TRBJ1-4

CDR3: CASSLLGNYGYTF
DNA: TGTGCCAGCAGCTTACTAGGGAACTATGGCTACACCTTC
D: NA
V: TRBV11-2
size: NA
J: TRBJ1-2

CDR3: CASSLKVSALGTEAFF
DNA: TGCGCCAGCAGCTTGAAAGTGTCAGCCCTGGGCACTGAAGCTTTCTTT
D: NA
V: TRBV5-1
size: few
J: TRBJ1-1

CDR3: CASSSWTSGSTRDEQFF
DNA: TGTGCCAGCAGTTCCTGGACTAGCGGGTCCACAAGGGATGAGCAGTTCTTC
D: TRBD2
V: TRBV27
size: few
J: TRBJ2-1

CDR3: CSVRRSSDEQYF
DNA: TGCAGCGTCAGACGGTCTAGTGACGAGCAGTACTTC
D: NA
V: TRBV29-1
size: few
J: TRBJ2-7

CDR3: CASSPAGLTIQYF
DNA: TGTGCCAGCTCCCCGGCAGGACTAACCATTCAGTACTTC
D: NA
V: TRBV18
size: NA
J: TRBJ2-4

CDR3: CASSLDRKRQYF
DNA: TGTGCCAGCAGCTTGGACAGGAAAAGGCAGTACTTC
D: TRBD1
V: TRBV7-9
size: NA
J: TRBJ2-7

CDR3: CASSDSGNQPQHF
DNA: TGTGCCAGCAGTGACAGCGGCAATCAGCCCCAGCATTTT
D: NA
V: TRBV6-4
size: many
J: TRBJ1-5

CDR3: CASSYYVGRGLNTEAFF
DNA: TGCGCCAGCAGCTACTATGTTGGCAGGGGGCTGAACACTGAAGCTTTCTTT
D: TRBD1
V: TRBV5-1
size: NA
J: TRBJ1-1

CDR3: CASSIQTGSNQPQHF
DNA: TGTGCCAGTAGTATCCAGACCGGGAGCAATCAGCCCCAGCATTTT
D: NA
V: TRBV19
size: NA
J: TRBJ1-5

CDR3: CASSPWGQPQHF
DNA: TGTGCCAGCAGCCCCTGGGGTCAGCCCCAGCATTTT
D: NA
V: TRBV5-4
size: many
J: TRBJ1-5

CDR3: CASSLFATQETQYF
DNA: TGTGCCAGTAGCCTGTTCGCCACACAAGAGACCCAGTACTTC
D: NA
V: TRBV19
size: few
J: TRBJ2-5

CDR3: CSAIGHTNYGYTF
DNA: TGCAGCGCTATCGGACATACTAACTATGGCTACACCTTC
D: NA
V: TRBV29-1
size: few
J: TRBJ1-2

CDR3: CASIQSGGAETQYF
DNA: TGTGCCAGCATCCAATCCGGCGGGGCAGAGACCCAGTACTTC
D: NA
V: TRBV7-9
size: NA
J: TRBJ2-5

CDR3: CASSQEATTQYF
DNA: TGCGCCAGCAGCCAAGAGGCAACTACGCAGTATTTT
D: NA
V: TRBV4-1
size: NA
J: TRBJ2-3

CDR3: CATSRDLGGNGEQFF
DNA: TGTGCCACCAGCAGAGATTTGGGGGGGAACGGTGAGCAGTTCTTC
D: TRBD2
V: TRBV15
size: few
J: TRBJ2-1

CDR3: CASSIDTGYNEQFF
DNA: TGTGCCAGTAGTATAGATACAGGGTACAATGAGCAGTTCTTC
D: NA
V: TRBV19
size: few
J: TRBJ2-1

CDR3: CASSELAGRKTDTQYF
DNA: TGTGCCAGCAGTGAACTAGCGGGACGGAAGACAGATACGCAGTATTTT
D: TRBD2
V: TRBV6-1
size: few
J: TRBJ2-3

CDR3: CSARKTGLSYNEQFF
DNA: TGCAGTGCTAGAAAGACAGGCCTCTCCTACAATGAGCAGTTCTTC
D: NA
V: TRBV20-1
size: NA
J: TRBJ2-1

CDR3: CASSQDSDEQFF
DNA: TGTGCCAGCAGCCAAGATAGCGATGAGCAGTTCTTC
D: NA
V: TRBV4-2
size: NA
J: TRBJ2-1

CDR3: CASSQRDRYNEQFF
DNA: TGTGCCAGCAGCCAAAGGGACAGATACAATGAGCAGTTCTTC
D: TRBD1
V: TRBV7-8
size: NA
J: TRBJ2-1

CDR3: CASSPQSGTDTQYF
DNA: TGTGCCAGCAGTCCCCAGAGCGGCACAGATACGCAGTATTTT
D: NA
V: TRBV12-3/TRBV12-4
size: NA
J: TRBJ2-3

CDR3: CASSQNYWTGNTGELFF
DNA: TGTGCCAGCAGCCAAAATTATTGGACAGGGAACACCGGGGAGCTGTTTTTT
D: TRBD1
V: TRBV6-1
size: few
J: TRBJ2-2

CDR3: CASVAGTNYEQYF
DNA: TGTGCCAGCGTCGCCGGGACTAACTACGAGCAGTACTTC
D: TRBD2
V: TRBV28
size: few
J: TRBJ2-7

CDR3: CASSPLTSLQETQYF
DNA: TGTGCCAGCAGTCCCCTGACTAGCTTACAAGAGACCCAGTACTTC
D: TRBD2
V: TRBV28
size: NA
J: TRBJ2-5

CDR3: CSVDWGKETQYF
DNA: TGCAGCGTTGACTGGGGAAAAGAGACCCAGTACTTC
D: NA
V: TRBV29-1
size: NA
J: TRBJ2-5

CDR3: CASSLWPLEREAVDTQYF
DNA: TGTGCCAGCAGCTTATGGCCCTTGGAGCGGGAGGCGGTGGATACGCAGTATTTT
D: TRBD2
V: TRBV7-6
size: NA
J: TRBJ2-3

CDR3: CSAWGSMTGYYGYTF
DNA: TGCAGTGCATGGGGCTCTATGACAGGGTACTATGGCTACACCTTC
D: TRBD1
V: TRBV20-1
size: few
J: TRBJ1-2

CDR3: CASSPGQTNSPLHF
DNA: TGCGCCAGCAGCCCGGGACAGACCAATTCACCCCTCCACTTT
D: TRBD1
V: TRBV5-1
size: NA
J: TRBJ1-6

CDR3: CATSALDRPNTGELFF
DNA: TGTGCCACCAGTGCCCTGGACAGACCGAACACCGGGGAGCTGTTTTTT
D: NA
V: TRBV24-1
size: many
J: TRBJ2-2

CDR3: CASSPGTGGKGEQFF
DNA: TGTGCCAGCAGCCCCGGGACAGGGGGTAAGGGTGAGCAGTTCTTC
D: TRBD1
V: TRBV5-5
size: NA
J: TRBJ2-1

CDR3: CASSGRTSGRPVYNEQFF
DNA: TGTGCCAGCAGTGGTAGGACTAGCGGGAGGCCCGTCTACAATGAGCAGTTCTTC
D: TRBD2
V: TRBV6-1
size: NA
J: TRBJ2-1

CDR3: CASSQVIAGYEQYF
DNA: TGCGCCAGCAGCCAAGTTATTGCAGGCTACGAGCAGTACTTC
D: NA
V: TRBV4-1
size: few
J: TRBJ2-7

CDR3: CASSQYGGNTEAFF
DNA: TGTGCCAGCAGCCAATACGGGGGTAACACTGAAGCTTTCTTT
D: NA
V: TRBV5-8
size: few
J: TRBJ1-1

CDR3: CASSPKDTGELFF
DNA: TGTGCCAGCTCACCAAAGGACACCGGGGAGCTGTTTTTT
D: NA
V: TRBV18
size: NA
J: TRBJ2-2

CDR3: CASSVDPIGNEQFF
DNA: TGTGCCAGCAGTGTGGATCCAATCGGGAATGAGCAGTTCTTC
D: NA
V: TRBV6-1
size: NA
J: TRBJ2-1

CDR3: CASSVGTSGGQETQYF
DNA: TGTGCCAGCAGCGTAGGCACTAGCGGGGGCCAAGAGACCCAGTACTTC
D: TRBD2
V: TRBV9
size: many
J: TRBJ2-5

CDR3: CASNWGVNTIYF
DNA: TGTGCCAGCAACTGGGGCGTCAACACCATATATTTT
D: NA
V: TRBV12-3/TRBV12-4
size: NA
J: TRBJ1-3

CDR3: CASSYDSATYEQYF
DNA: TGTGCCAGCAGTTACGACAGTGCAACCTACGAGCAGTACTTC
D: NA
V: TRBV6-5
size: few
J: TRBJ2-7

CDR3: CSAGVASGDSTDTQYF
DNA: TGCAGTGCTGGAGTGGCTAGCGGGGATAGCACAGATACGCAGTATTTT
D: TRBD2
V: TRBV20-1
size: NA
J: TRBJ2-3

CDR3: CASSSGVAGANSPLHF
DNA: TGTGCCAGCTCATCGGGTGTTGCAGGAGCTAATTCACCCCTCCACTTT
D: NA
V: TRBV18
size: NA
J: TRBJ1-6

CDR3: CASSQIPASAGFGAKNIQYF
DNA: TGTGCCAGTAGTCAAATCCCGGCTAGCGCGGGATTTGGGGCCAAAAACATTCAGTACTTC
D: NA
V: TRBV19
size: NA
J: TRBJ2-4

CDR3: CASSSASSYEQYF
DNA: TGTGCCAGCAGCTCGGCCAGCTCCTACGAGCAGTACTTC
D: NA
V: TRBV7-2
size: many
J: TRBJ2-7

CDR3: CSVPTGTLGAQYF
DNA: TGCAGCGTCCCGACAGGCACTCTAGGGGCCCAGTACTTC
D: NA
V: TRBV29-1
size: NA
J: TRBJ2-5

CDR3: CASSLVDRLHGYTF
DNA: TGTGCCAGCAGTTTAGTCGACAGGTTGCATGGCTACACCTTC
D: NA
V: TRBV28
size: NA
J: TRBJ1-2

CDR3: CAWSTGRGAEAFF
DNA: TGTGCCTGGAGTACGGGTAGGGGCGCTGAAGCTTTCTTT
D: NA
V: TRBV30
size: NA
J: TRBJ1-1

CDR3: CAITEGWNTEAFF
DNA: TGTGCCATCACCGAGGGGTGGAACACTGAAGCTTTCTTT
D: NA
V: TRBV10-3
size: few
J: TRBJ1-1